This T cell receptor (beta chain) was observed in a study of T cell repertoires in cytomegalovirus infection. Remarks on this clonotype: Its antigen is undetermined.

TCRdb processed the reads anew with MiXCR; each CDR3 protein has one entry. In the table there are about 68,000 distinct CDR3 sequences, approximately 24% of which are singletons. V shed 1 base, J shed 9 bases, and the junction held 2 bases outside the gene matches. Germline V CDR1 and CDR2: MNHEY, SVGEGT. This CDR3 region has 13 residues. Sequencing was carried out using PBMCs, sequenced either directly or after in vitro stimulation (not recorded which). The chain uses TRBV6-2 or TRBV6-3 and TRBJ2-1; 8 nucleotides agree with TRBD2. The source is a human donor in good health (CMV status not recorded). Some clones in this sample may be carry-over from other donors' samples. The CDR3 DNA reads as TGTGCCAGCAGTTACTGGCGGGAGGCTGAGCAGTTCTTC. Translated: CASSYWREAEQFF.